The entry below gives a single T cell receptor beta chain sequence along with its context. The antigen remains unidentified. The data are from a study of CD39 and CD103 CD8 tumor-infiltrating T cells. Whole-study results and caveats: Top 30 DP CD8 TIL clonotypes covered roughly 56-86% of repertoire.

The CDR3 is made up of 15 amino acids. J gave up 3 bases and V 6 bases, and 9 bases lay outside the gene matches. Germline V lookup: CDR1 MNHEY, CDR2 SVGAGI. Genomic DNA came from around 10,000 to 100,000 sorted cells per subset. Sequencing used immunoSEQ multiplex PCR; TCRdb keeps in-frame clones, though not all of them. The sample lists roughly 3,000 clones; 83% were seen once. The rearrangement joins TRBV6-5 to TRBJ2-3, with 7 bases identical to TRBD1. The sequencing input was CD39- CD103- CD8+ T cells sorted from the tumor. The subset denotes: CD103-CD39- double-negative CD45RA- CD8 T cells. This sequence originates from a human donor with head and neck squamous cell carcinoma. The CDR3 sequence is CASSTHRGRTDTQYF. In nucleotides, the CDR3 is TGTGCCAGCAGCACCCACAGGGGTCGGACAGATACGCAGTATTTT.